The following is a T cell receptor (beta chain) sequence with its context. Its target is unknown. Template switching added a universal primer site, and cDNA bore unique molecular identifiers. Each CDR3 protein gets one entry after TCRdb re-called the 5' RACE reads with MiXCR. This table holds 350,000 to 450,000 distinct CDR3 sequences, 15% to 20% found once. This record belongs to a study of identical twins. Study-level points and caveats: Beta out-of-frame sequences showed weaker excess twin sharing.

All donors comprised healthy Caucasians. Sequencing was carried out using naive T cells sorted from blood. The clonotype was recovered from a man aged 50 to 60 in good health.

Written as DNA, the CDR3 is TGTGCCAGCTCACAAGGGGGGGGGGCCGCAGATACGCAGTATTTT. The encoded protein is CASSQGGGAADTQYF. The rearrangement links TRBV25-1 to TRBJ2-3, with D possibly being TRBD2 (7 bases). Germline CDR1 reads MGHDK; CDR2 reads SYGVNS. V lost 8 bases, J lost 4 bases, and 19 bases lay in between. The CDR3 spans 15 residues.